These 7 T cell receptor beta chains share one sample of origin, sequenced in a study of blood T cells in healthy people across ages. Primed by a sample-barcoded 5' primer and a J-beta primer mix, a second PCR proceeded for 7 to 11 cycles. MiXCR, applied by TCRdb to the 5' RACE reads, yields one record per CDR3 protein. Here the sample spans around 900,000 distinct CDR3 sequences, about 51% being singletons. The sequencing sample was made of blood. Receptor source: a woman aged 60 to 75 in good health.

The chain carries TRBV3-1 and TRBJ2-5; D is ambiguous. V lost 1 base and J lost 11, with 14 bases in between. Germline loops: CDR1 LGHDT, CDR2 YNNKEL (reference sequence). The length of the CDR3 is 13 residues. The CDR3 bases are TGTGCCAGCAGCCAAGCTCCGGTCGATGAGCAGTACTTC. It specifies CASSQAPVDEQYF.

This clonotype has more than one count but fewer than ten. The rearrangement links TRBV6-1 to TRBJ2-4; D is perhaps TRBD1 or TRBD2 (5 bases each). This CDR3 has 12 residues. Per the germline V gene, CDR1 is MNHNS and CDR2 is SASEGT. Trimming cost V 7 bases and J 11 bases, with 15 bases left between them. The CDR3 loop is CASIRDANVQYF. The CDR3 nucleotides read TGTGCCAGCATCAGGGACGCGAATGTTCAGTACTTC.

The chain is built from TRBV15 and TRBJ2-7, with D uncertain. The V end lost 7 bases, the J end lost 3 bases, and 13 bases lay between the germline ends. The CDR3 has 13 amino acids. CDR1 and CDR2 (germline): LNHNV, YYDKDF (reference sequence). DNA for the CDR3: TGTGCCACCACTCCCGGCGCGCGCTACGAGCAGTACTTC. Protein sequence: CATTPGARYEQYF. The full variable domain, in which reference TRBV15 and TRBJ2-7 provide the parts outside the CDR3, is DAMVIQNPRYQVTQFGKPVTLSCSQTLNHNVMYWYQQKSSQAPKLLFHYYDKDFNNEADTPDNFQSRRPNTSFCFLDIRSPGLGDTAMYLCATTPGARYEQYFGPGTRLTVT.

As DNA, the CDR3 is TGTGCCAGCAGTCCAACACTGGCGGAGGGATACACTGAAGCTTTCTTT. Its translation: CASSPTLAEGYTEAFF. The chain joins TRBV2 to TRBJ1-1, with unresolved D. Trimming removed 5 bases from V and 3 bases from J, with 19 bases in between. The CDR3 length is 16 residues. Germline CDR1 SNHLY, CDR2 FYNNEI.

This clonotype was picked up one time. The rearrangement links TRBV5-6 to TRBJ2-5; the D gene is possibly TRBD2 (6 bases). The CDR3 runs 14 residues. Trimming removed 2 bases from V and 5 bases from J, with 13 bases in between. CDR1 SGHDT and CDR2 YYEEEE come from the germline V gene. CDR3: CASSLFEGRETQYF. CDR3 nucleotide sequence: TGTGCCAGCAGCTTATTTGAGGGGAGGGAGACCCAGTACTTC.

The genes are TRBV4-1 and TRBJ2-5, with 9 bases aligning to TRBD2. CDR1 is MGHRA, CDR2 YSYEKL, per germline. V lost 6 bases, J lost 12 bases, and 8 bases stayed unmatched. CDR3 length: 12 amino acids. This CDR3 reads CASRPSGRREYF. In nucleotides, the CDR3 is TGCGCCAGCAGGCCCAGCGGGAGGAGGGAGTACTTC.

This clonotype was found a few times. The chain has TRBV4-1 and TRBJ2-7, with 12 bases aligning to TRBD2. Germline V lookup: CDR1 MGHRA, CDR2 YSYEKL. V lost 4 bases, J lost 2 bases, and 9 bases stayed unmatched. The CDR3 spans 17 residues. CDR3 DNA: TGCGCCAGCAGCCGAACCGCGACTAGCGGGGGTACCTACGAGCAGTACTTC. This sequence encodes CASSRTATSGGTYEQYF.